This passage covers 15 T cell receptor beta chains from one sample sequenced in a study of blood T cell repertoires in COVID-19. The data were produced by immunoSEQ multiplex PCR, yet TCRdb's version contains in-frame clones alone and is incomplete. The table has 65,000 to 75,000 clones, approximately 80% seen once. Sequenced: peripheral blood. The receptors originated from a human donor in a cohort sampled during active COVID-19.

The chain carries TRBV19 and TRBJ1-1, with D hard to call. The CDR3 totals 14 residues. Germline V gene lookup returns CDR1 LNHDA and CDR2 SQIVND (reference sequence). Trimming pared 7 bases from V and 4 bases from J, leaving 16 bases between. The CDR3 protein is CASKIGSGITEAFF. CDR3 nucleotides: TGTGCCAGTAAGATAGGATCAGGAATCACTGAAGCTTTCTTT.

This sequence joins TRBV9 and TRBJ2-5; 7 bases fit TRBD1. The CDR3 loop spans 14 amino acids. The germline gives CDR1 SGDLS, CDR2 YYNGEE. V was clipped by 0 bases and J by 2 bases; unmatched bases: 1. The CDR3 region is CASSVDRGQETQYF. DNA of the CDR3: TGTGCCAGCAGCGTAGACAGGGGTCAAGAGACCCAGTACTTC.

This clone was found a few times. The chain combines TRBV19 with TRBJ1-3; a possible D gene is TRBD1 (6 bases). CDR1 LNHDA and CDR2 SQIVND come from the germline V gene (reference sequence). Trimming took off 7 bases at V and 0 bases at J, with 13 bases between the two ends. This CDR3 comprises 15 residues. The CDR3 region has the DNA TGTGCCAGTACCCAACAGGACAGCTCTGGAAACACCATATATTTT. Translating gives CASTQQDSSGNTIYF.

V gene TRBV9 combines with J gene TRBJ1-6, with 10 bases lining up with TRBD1. This CDR3 has 17 amino acids. CDR1 SGDLS and CDR2 YYNGEE come from the germline V gene. After removal of 0 bases from V and 6 bases from J, the junction contained 6 bases not matched to a gene. The CDR3 nucleotides are TGTGCCAGCAGCGTAGCTACGGGACAGGGGTTTAATTCACCCCTCCACTTT. Its protein is CASSVATGQGFNSPLHF.

This chain joins TRBV27 and TRBJ2-5; 13 bases match TRBD2. The CDR3 sequence is 15 residues long. Losses at the gene ends were 5 bases for V and 4 bases for J; bases not matched to a gene: 4. Germline CDR1 MNHEY, CDR2 SMNVEV (reference sequence). The CDR3 loop is CASSPRLAGGETQYF. Written as DNA, the CDR3 is TGTGCCAGCAGTCCGCGACTAGCGGGAGGAGAGACCCAGTACTTC.

The chain has TRBV9 and TRBJ2-7; 7 bases line up with TRBD1. After removal of 0 bases from V and 1 base from J, the junction contained 4 bases not matched to a gene. The CDR3 loop spans 15 amino acids. Germline-derived CDR1 and CDR2 are SGDLS and YYNGEE. The DNA for the CDR3 is TGTGCCAGCAGCGTAGAGGGACAGCAATCCTACGAGCAGTACTTC. Its protein product is CASSVEGQQSYEQYF.

The chain links TRBV6-2 or TRBV6-3 to TRBJ1-2; TRBD1 agrees at 8 bases. CDR1 and CDR2 from the germline V gene are MNHEY and SVGEGT. The CDR3 has 16 residues. V lost 1 base to trimming and J lost 4 bases; unmatched junction nucleotides: 8. In DNA, the CDR3 is TGTGCCAGCAGTTACTATCGCAGGGGGCTGGCCTATGGCTACACCTTC. Amino acid sequence: CASSYYRRGLAYGYTF.

The gene calls are TRBV5-1 and TRBJ1-2; a weak D match, TRBD1 (6 bases). V shed 0 bases and J shed 4 bases, with 10 bases lying between them. The germline V gene has CDR1 SGHRS and CDR2 YFSETQ. There are 14 residues in the CDR3. The CDR3 nucleotides read TGCGCCAGCAGCTTGGCACAGGGTGGCTATGGCTACACCTTC. Residues: CASSLAQGGYGYTF.

V gene TRBV19 combines with J gene TRBJ1-5, with D perhaps TRBD1 (6 bases). Trimming took off 9 bases at V and 0 bases at J, with 12 bases between the two ends. This CDR3 contains 14 residues. Germline V CDR1 and CDR2: LNHDA, SQIVND (reference sequence). The CDR3 DNA follows: TGTGCCAGCCGTTGGGGGCATAGCAATCAGCCCCAGCATTTT. This codes for CASRWGHSNQPQHF.

This clone was picked up one time. In DNA, the CDR3 is TGTGCCAGCCGACAGACGAACACCGGGGAGCTGTTTTTT. It is translated as CASRQTNTGELFF. This rearrangement joins TRBV6-5 to TRBJ2-2; TRBD1 might be the D (5 bases). CDR3 length: 13 residues. The V gene's germline CDR1 is MNHEY and CDR2 SVGAGI. Trimming removed 8 bases from V and 0 bases from J, with 7 bases in between.

The V call is TRBV6-5, the J call TRBJ1-5; a possible D gene is TRBD1 (6 bases). Trimming took off 6 bases at V and 3 bases at J, with 12 bases between the two ends. Per germline, CDR1 MNHEY and CDR2 SVGAGI. The CDR3 sequence is 14 residues long. The CDR3 DNA is TGTGCCAGCAGCCCAACAGGGACCAATCAGCCCCAGCATTTT. Amino acids: CASSPTGTNQPQHF.

This chain uses TRBV7-3 with TRBJ2-7; TRBD2 matches 10 bases. Germline trimming cut 5 bases from V and 4 bases from J; bases unmatched to any gene: 8. Germline V lookup: CDR1 SGHTA, CDR2 FQGTGA. This CDR3 comprises 15 residues. This CDR3 is CASSQFSGGSYEQYF. The CDR3 DNA sequence: TGTGCCAGCAGCCAATTTAGCGGGGGGTCTTACGAGCAGTACTTC.

J is TRBJ1-1 and V is TRBV7-2; maybe TRBD1 (5 bases). Trimming removed 5 bases from V and 3 bases from J, with 13 bases in between. Germline CDR1 is SGHTA and CDR2 is FQGNSA. The CDR3 sequence is 14 residues long. CDR3: CASSQTWGDTEAFF. The CDR3 DNA sequence: TGTGCCAGCAGCCAGACGTGGGGCGACACTGAAGCTTTCTTT.

This rearrangement joins TRBV18 to TRBJ1-6; weak D call: TRBD1 (5 bases). Germline V gene lookup returns CDR1 KGHSH and CDR2 LQKENI. Between the trimmed V and J ends, which lost 2 bases and 7 bases, there was a span of 15 bases. The CDR3 has 16 residues. DNA of the CDR3: TGTGCCAGCTCACCAAGGGCGCAGGGCCAGAATTCACCCCTCCACTTT. It translates to CASSPRAQGQNSPLHF. The full variable domain, with the rest looked up from reference TRBV18 and TRBJ1-6, is NAGVMQNPRHLVRRRGQEARLRCSPMKGHSHVYWYRQLPEEGLKFMVYLQKENIIDESGMPKERFSAEFPKEGPSILRIQQVVRGDSAAYFCASSPRAQGQNSPLHFGNGTRLTVT.

The chain joins TRBV19 to TRBJ2-7, with 8 positions matching TRBD2. The CDR3 is made up of 16 amino acids. The trim removed 1 base at V and 4 bases at J, leaving 9 bases unmatched. Germline CDR1 reads LNHDA; CDR2 reads SQIVND (reference sequence). CDR3 nucleotides: TGTGCCAGTAGTATAGTTTTTAGCGGGATTCGATACGAGCAGTACGTC. It yields the protein CASSIVFSGIRYEQYV.